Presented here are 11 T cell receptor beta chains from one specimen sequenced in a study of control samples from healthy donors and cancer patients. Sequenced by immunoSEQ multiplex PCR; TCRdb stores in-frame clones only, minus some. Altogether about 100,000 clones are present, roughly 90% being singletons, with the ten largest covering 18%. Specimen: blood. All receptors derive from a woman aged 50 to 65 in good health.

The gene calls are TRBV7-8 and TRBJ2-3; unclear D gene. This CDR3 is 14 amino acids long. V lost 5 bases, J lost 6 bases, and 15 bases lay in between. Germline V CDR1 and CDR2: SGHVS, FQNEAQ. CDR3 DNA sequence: TGTGCCAGCAGCCCCCTAAGCGTCCTTGATACGCAGTATTTT. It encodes CASSPLSVLDTQYF.

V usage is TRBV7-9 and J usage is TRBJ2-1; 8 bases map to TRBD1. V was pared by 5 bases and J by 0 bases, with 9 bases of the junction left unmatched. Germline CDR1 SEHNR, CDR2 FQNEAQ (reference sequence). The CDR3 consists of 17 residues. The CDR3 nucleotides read TGTGCCAGCAGCCCTTACTCAGGGGGCCCCTCCTACAATGAGCAGTTCTTC. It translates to CASSPYSGGPSYNEQFF. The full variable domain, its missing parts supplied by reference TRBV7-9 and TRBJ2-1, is DTGVSQNPRHKITKRGQNVTFRCDPISEHNRLYWYRQTLGQGPEFLTYFQNEAQLEKSRLLSDRFSAERPKGSFSTLEIQRTEQGDSAMYLCASSPYSGGPSYNEQFFGPGTRLTVL.

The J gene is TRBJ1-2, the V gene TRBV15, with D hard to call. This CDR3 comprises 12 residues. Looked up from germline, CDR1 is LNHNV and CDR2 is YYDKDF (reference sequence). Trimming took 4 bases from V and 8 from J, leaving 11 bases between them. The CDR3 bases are TGTGCCACCAGCAATTTGGCCTCGGGCTACACCTTC. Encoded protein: CATSNLASGYTF.

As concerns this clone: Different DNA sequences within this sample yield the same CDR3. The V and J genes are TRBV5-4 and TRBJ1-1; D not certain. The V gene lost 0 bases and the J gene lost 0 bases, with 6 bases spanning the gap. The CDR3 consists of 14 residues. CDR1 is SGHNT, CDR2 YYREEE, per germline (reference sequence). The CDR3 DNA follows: TGTGCCAGCAGCTTGGGCGGGATGAACACTGAAGCTTTCTTT. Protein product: CASSLGGMNTEAFF.

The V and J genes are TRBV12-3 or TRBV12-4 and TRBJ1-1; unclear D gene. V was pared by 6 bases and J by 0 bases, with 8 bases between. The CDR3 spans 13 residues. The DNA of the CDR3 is TGTGCCAGCAGGGATAACCTGAACACTGAAGCTTTCTTT. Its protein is CASRDNLNTEAFF.

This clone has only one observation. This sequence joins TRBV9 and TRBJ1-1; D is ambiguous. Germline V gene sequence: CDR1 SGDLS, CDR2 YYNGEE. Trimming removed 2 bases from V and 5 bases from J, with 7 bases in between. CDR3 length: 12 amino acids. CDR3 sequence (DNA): TGTGCCAGCAGCGTCGGACGAACTGAAGCTTTCTTT. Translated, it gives CASSVGRTEAFF.

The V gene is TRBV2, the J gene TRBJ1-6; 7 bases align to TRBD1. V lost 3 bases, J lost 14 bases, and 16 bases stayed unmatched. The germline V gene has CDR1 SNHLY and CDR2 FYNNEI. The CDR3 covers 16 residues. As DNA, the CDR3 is TGTGCCAGCAGTGACCCCGGGACAGAACTAGTTCTAACCCTCCACTTT. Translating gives CASSDPGTELVLTLHF.

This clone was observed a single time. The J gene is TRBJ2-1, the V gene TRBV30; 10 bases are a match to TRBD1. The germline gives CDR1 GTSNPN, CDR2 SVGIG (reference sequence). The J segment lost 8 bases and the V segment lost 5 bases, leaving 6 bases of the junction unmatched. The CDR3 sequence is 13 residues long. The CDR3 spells CAWRDRGLYEQFF. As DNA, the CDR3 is TGTGCCTGGCGTGACAGGGGGCTCTATGAGCAGTTCTTC. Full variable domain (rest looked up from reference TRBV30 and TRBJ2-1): SQTIHQWPATLVQPVGSPLSLECTVEGTSNPNLYWYRQAAGRGLQLLFYSVGIGQISSEVPQNLSASRPQDRQFILSSKKLLLSDSGFYLCAWRDRGLYEQFFGPGTRLTVL.

CDR3 sequence: CAWSEDSPYGYTF. DNA for the CDR3: TGTGCCTGGAGTGAAGACAGTCCCTATGGCTACACCTTC. The chain employs TRBV30 and TRBJ1-2; D possibly corresponds to TRBD1 (5 bases). The germline gives CDR1 GTSNPN, CDR2 SVGIG (reference sequence). The V end was cut by 1 base, the J end by 4 bases, with 10 bases between. The CDR3 runs to 13 residues.

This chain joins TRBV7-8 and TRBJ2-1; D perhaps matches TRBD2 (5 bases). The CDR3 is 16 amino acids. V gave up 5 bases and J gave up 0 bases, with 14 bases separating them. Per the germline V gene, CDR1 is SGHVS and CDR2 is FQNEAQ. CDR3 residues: CASSAPPSSSYNEQFF. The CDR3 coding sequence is TGTGCCAGCAGCGCACCTCCTAGCTCCTCCTACAATGAGCAGTTCTTC.

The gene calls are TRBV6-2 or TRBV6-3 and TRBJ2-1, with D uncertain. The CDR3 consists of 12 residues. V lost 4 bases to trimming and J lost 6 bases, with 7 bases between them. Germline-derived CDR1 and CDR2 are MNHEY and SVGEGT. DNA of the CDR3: TGTGCCAGCAGTTCTTGGGCCAATGAGCAGTTCTTC. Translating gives CASSSWANEQFF.